The 3 T cell receptor beta chains in this list originate from one sample, sequenced in a study of cytomegalovirus exposure and HLA in healthy donors. PCR primers comprised 60 Vbeta and 13 Jbeta primers. Sequencing used immunoSEQ multiplex PCR; TCRdb keeps in-frame clones, though not all of them. The sample has roughly 120,000 clones, around 78% seen once. Sequencing input: PBMCs. These TCRs come from a man in his fifties in good health and CMV-seronegative.

In its sample, this clone is medium-sized. The chain recombines TRBV6-1 with TRBJ2-2; D is unresolved. The germline CDR1 and CDR2 sequences are MNHNS and SASEGT. V shed 4 bases and J shed 4 bases, with 7 bases lying between them. The CDR3 extends over 13 amino acids. CDR3 sequence reads: CASSAESTGELFF. The CDR3 DNA reads TGTGCCAGCAGTGCCGAGTCCACCGGGGAGCTGTTTTTT.

The J gene is TRBJ1-3, the V gene TRBV7-2; 9 nucleotides align to TRBD1. J lost 6 bases, V lost 3 bases, and 6 bases had no gene match. Germline lookup yields CDR1 SGHTA and CDR2 FQGNSA. The CDR3 is 15 amino acids. The DNA of the CDR3 is TGTGCCAGCAGCTTCACAGGGGGCGAGTTAAACACCATATATTTT. Translated: CASSFTGGELNTIYF.

The chain combines TRBV7-9 with TRBJ2-1, with 13 bases matching TRBD2. The CDR3 extends over 18 amino acids. V was clipped by 4 bases and J by 2 bases; unmatched bases: 8. In germline, CDR1 is SEHNR, CDR2 FQNEAQ (reference sequence). In DNA form, the CDR3 reads TGTGCCAGCAGCTCCTCAGGACTAGCGGGGGACACCTACAATGAGCAGTTCTTC. It specifies CASSSSGLAGDTYNEQFF.